A single sample is the source of the 7 T cell receptor beta chains below, sequenced in a study of blood T cell repertoires in COVID-19. TCRdb's copy holds only in-frame clones and misses some; the assay was immunoSEQ multiplex PCR. There are roughly 57,000 clones in the sample; approximately 80% occur only once, and 43% lies in the top ten. The sample was peripheral blood. Source of these receptors: a man between 65 and 80 years old with active or convalescent COVID-19.

The chain recombines TRBV27 with TRBJ2-1; 9 positions agree with TRBD1. The germline gives CDR1 MNHEY, CDR2 SMNVEV (reference sequence). Trimming at V came to 4 bases and at J to 7 bases, leaving 8 bases not matched to a gene. This CDR3 contains 15 residues. CDR3 nucleotide sequence: TGTGCCAGCAGTTCCCGGCGACAGGGGGGGAATGAGCAGTTCTTC. Protein: CASSSRRQGGNEQFF.

This clone has a single count. This rearrangement joins TRBV18 to TRBJ1-4, with a tentative D call TRBD1 (5 bases). V was clipped by 3 bases and J by 0 bases, with 11 bases between them. This CDR3 region has 16 residues. The germline V gene has CDR1 KGHSH and CDR2 LQKENI. The CDR3, as DNA: TGTGCCAGCTCACCGGGGCGGAGTGCAACTAATGAAAAACTGTTTTTT. Amino acid sequence: CASSPGRSATNEKLFF. Drawing the rest from reference TRBV18 and TRBJ1-4, the complete variable domain is NAGVMQNPRHLVRRRGQEARLRCSPMKGHSHVYWYRQLPEEGLKFMVYLQKENIIDESGMPKERFSAEFPKEGPSILRIQQVVRGDSAAYFCASSPGRSATNEKLFFGSGTQLSVL.

This clone was observed once. In nucleotides, the CDR3 is TGCGCCAGCAGCCAAGATGGGGGGGGTTCCCCCTACAATGAGCAGTTCTTC. Protein: CASSQDGGGSPYNEQFF. The chain joins TRBV4-3 to TRBJ2-1, with 7 bases lining up with TRBD2. Germline CDR1 and CDR2: LGHNA and YSLEER. The CDR3 is 17 residues long. V lost 0 bases, J lost 2 bases, and 7 bases stayed unmatched.

This chain uses TRBV7-2 with TRBJ2-4; 7 bases match TRBD1. The length of the CDR3 is 15 residues. Trimming at V came to 5 bases and at J to 3 bases, leaving 7 bases not matched to a gene. CDR1 is SGHTA, CDR2 FQGNSA, per germline. CDR3 sequence reads: CASSPGQGDKNIQYF. The CDR3 coding sequence is TGTGCCAGCAGCCCCGGGCAGGGGGACAAAAACATTCAGTACTTC.

The chain is built from TRBV19 and TRBJ1-1; the match to TRBD1 covers 7 bases. This CDR3 contains 12 residues. J gave up 7 bases and V 2 bases, and 1 base lay outside the gene matches. The V gene's germline CDR1 is LNHDA and CDR2 SQIVND (reference sequence). CDR3 protein: CASSIWTGEAFF. The DNA of the CDR3 is TGTGCCAGTAGTATATGGACAGGTGAAGCTTTCTTT. The variable domain in full, with the rest retrieved from reference TRBV19 and TRBJ1-1, is DGGITQSPKYLFRKEGQNVTLSCEQNLNHDAMYWYRQDPGQGLRLIYYSQIVNDFQKGDIAEGYSVSREKKESFPLTVTSAQKNPTAFYLCASSIWTGEAFFGQGTRLTVV.

This chain links TRBV3-1 (or the pseudogene TRBV3-2) with TRBJ2-1; tentatively, D is TRBD2 (6 bases). The CDR3 covers 12 residues. Germline V lookup: CDR1 LGHDT, CDR2 YNNKEL (reference sequence). V lost 4 bases, J lost 15 bases, and 16 bases lay in between. The CDR3, as DNA: TGTGCCAGCAGCCTTGGACTAACTGGAGCGTTCTTC. It codes for CASSLGLTGAFF.

Only a few counts were recorded for this clone. The gene calls are TRBV5-1 and TRBJ1-1; 9 nucleotides line up with TRBD1. The CDR3 contains 15 residues. The germline V gene has CDR1 SGHRS and CDR2 YFSETQ. The J segment lost 1 base and the V segment lost 0 bases, leaving 1 base of the junction unmatched. CDR3 coding DNA: TGCGCCAGCAGCTTGGGGGACAGGGCGAACACTGAAGCTTTCTTT. Translating it yields CASSLGDRANTEAFF.